The text below deals with one T cell receptor (beta chain). Its binding antigen is unknown. Base qualities are missing; no much larger clone stands one base away. This sample is drawn from a study of blood T cell repertoires in COVID-19 (dated by TCRdb to 2018 to 2020). Context from the whole study: Collaborator samples came from the United States, Italy and Spain and covered acute and convalescent phases of COVID-19. A freely available public database, intended as a resource for researchers studying the immune response to SARS-CoV-2, is where the repertoires were released. The dataset comprised deeply sampled blood TCRbeta repertoires from subjects exposed to, actively infected with, or recovered from COVID-19. A de-identified subject ID, COVID-19 status, age in years and sex were almost always included in the sample metadata. The material from the prospective study consisted of cDNA or gDNA derived from T cells, B-cell-depleted T cells, or PBMCs. Samples were obtained from the ongoing ImmuneRACE study (first 160 participants) and from 1,254 subjects provided by 6 global collaborators. Where HLA class I and class II types were available, the types were taken from metadata supplied by the sample provider, not from assay-based typing. What the study reported, not specific to this receptor: How much clinical and demographic metadata was included differed by source and by participant, and the metadata was provided uncurated.

V is pruned by 3 bases and J by 10 bases, leaving 11 bases of the junction without a gene match. CDR3 length: 15 amino acids, cysteine to phenylalanine. Only the CDR3 DNA is retained, 45 bases long and in frame from the first base. CDR1 and CDR2 were assigned from the germline V gene as KGHSH and LQKENI. Whole blood was collected in K2EDTA tubes by collaborating institutions according to the institutions' own protocols. Collaborator samples were shipped for TCRbeta analysis as frozen whole blood, isolated PBMCs, or DNA extracted from either sample type. TCRbeta CDR3 regions were amplified from genomic DNA using the immunoSEQ Assay, a bias-controlled multiplex PCR. The authors processed their data as follows. The number of nucleated cells in each sample was estimated by amplification of reference gene primers within the assay. To quantify the absolute abundance of each unique TCRbeta CDR3 rearrangement, sequence reads were collapsed and filtered. For each sample, productive Simpson clonality was calculated by taking the square root of Simpson's diversity index across productive rearrangements. Held by TCRdb, this immuneACCESS table contains in-frame sequences only and omits some clones. Under half of the omission traces to an unresolved V gene where checked; the cause of the rest is unknown. Clone size and V and J calls were adopted from that table, with D and trimming inferred from the DNA. The sample has a few hundred thousand clones on record, 70% to 90% of them singletons. The top ten clonotypes cover more than 9.5% of the sample.

The sample taken for sequencing was peripheral blood. The chain couples TRBV18 to TRBJ2-1, with 8 junctional bases fitting TRBD2. This receptor was taken from a woman aged 70-85 years with acute or convalescent COVID-19. The CDR3 corresponds to CASSPFTGLAGEQFF. The DNA reads TGTGCCAGCTCACCTTTTACTGGACTAGCAGGGGAGCAGTTCTTC.